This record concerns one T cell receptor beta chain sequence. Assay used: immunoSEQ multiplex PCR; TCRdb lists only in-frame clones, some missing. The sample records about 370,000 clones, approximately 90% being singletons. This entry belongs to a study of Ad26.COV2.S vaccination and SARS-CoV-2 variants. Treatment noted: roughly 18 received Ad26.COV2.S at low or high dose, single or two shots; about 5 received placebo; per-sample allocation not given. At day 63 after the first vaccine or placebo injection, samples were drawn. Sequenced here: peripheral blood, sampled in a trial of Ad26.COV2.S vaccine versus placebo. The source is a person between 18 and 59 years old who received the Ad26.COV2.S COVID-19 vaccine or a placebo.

As DNA, the CDR3 is TGTGCCAGCAGCCAAGGTGGGGGGCGCACCGGGGAGCTGTTTTTT. Translation: CASSQGGGRTGELFF. The rearrangement links TRBV14 to TRBJ2-2; tentatively, D is TRBD1 or TRBD2 (6 bases each). The V and J ends lost 1 base and 4 bases respectively, with 10 bases between them. CDR1 is SGHDN and CDR2 is FVKESK in the germline V gene. This CDR3 is built from 15 residues.